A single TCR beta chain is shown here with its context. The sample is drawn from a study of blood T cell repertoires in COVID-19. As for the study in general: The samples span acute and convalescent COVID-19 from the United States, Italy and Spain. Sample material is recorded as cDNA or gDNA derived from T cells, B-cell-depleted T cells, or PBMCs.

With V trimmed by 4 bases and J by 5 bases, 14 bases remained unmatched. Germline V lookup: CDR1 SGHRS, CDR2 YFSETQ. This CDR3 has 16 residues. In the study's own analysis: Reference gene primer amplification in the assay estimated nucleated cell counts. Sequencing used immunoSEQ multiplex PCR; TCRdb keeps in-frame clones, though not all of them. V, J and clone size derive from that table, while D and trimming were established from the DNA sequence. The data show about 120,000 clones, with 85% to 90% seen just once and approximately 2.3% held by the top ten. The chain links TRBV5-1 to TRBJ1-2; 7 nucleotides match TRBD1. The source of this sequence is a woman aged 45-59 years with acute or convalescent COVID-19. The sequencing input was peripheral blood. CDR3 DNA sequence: TGCGCCAGCAGCCACAAGGAGGGGGCCGGAGGGTATGGCTACACCTTC. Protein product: CASSHKEGAGGYGYTF.